This T cell receptor beta chain was found in a study of cytomegalovirus exposure and HLA in healthy donors. V lost 5 bases to trimming and J lost 5 bases; unmatched junction nucleotides: 7. Germline lookup yields CDR1 SGHRS and CDR2 YFSETQ. The length of the CDR3 is 15 residues. At sampling all donors were nominally healthy, likely with unrecorded immune exposures. Primers: 60 Vbeta forward and 13 Jbeta reverse. Clones were sequenced by immunoSEQ multiplex PCR, and TCRdb holds only the in-frame ones, with some missing. The table records 100,000 to 150,000 clones, 82% of them present only once. General study findings and limits: Later analysis identified a missense DCLRE1C variant that was linked to TCR beta V- and J-gene trimming. Follow-up analysis found HLA locus-dependent TCR association rates, highest for DRB1 and lowest for HLA-C.

With respect to this clone: Its cognate antigen is unknown.

The sample taken for sequencing was PBMCs. V is TRBV5-1 and J is TRBJ1-1, with 12 positions matching TRBD1. This sequence was found in a woman aged 18-35 years in good health and CMV-seronegative. The DNA for the CDR3 is TGCGCCAGCAGGGGACAGGGGGCGTTAGGGACTGAAGCTTTCTTT. Protein sequence: CASRGQGALGTEAFF.